In this sample, the clone carrying this T cell receptor (beta chain) turned up once. Using immunoSEQ multiplex PCR, the repertoire was profiled, and TCRdb retains in-frame clones only, with some absent. The sample contains approximately 6,600 clones, over 55% of which appear only once. The CDR3 runs 15 residues. The germline CDR1 and CDR2 sequences are SGHTA and FQGNSA. With 0 bases clipped from V and 8 bases from J, the junction kept 7 bases outside the gene matches. This sample is drawn from a study of control samples from healthy donors and cancer patients. The gene calls are TRBV7-2 and TRBJ2-1; 7 bases agree with TRBD2. The sequence derives from a male donor with melanoma. The specimen was formalin-fixed, paraffin-embedded tissue. The CDR3 DNA reads TGTGCCAGCAGCTTAGCGGGCGGGAGTAAGTATGAGCAGTTCTTC. Protein product: CASSLAGGSKYEQFF.